This entry features one T cell receptor (beta chain) sequence. Its antigen remains unknown. Generated by immunoSEQ multiplex PCR, the TCRdb table keeps only in-frame clones and is missing some. The table shows about 110,000 clones, with around 90% occurring only once. V dropped 2 bases and J dropped 5 bases, with 16 bases sitting between them. The germline CDR1 and CDR2 sequences are SGHRS and YFSETQ. The CDR3 runs to 15 residues. This sample was included in a study of T cell responses to AZD1222 COVID-19 vaccine. Points from the study as a whole: After the peak T cell response, and only then, were repertoires sampled. Seropositive at baseline were only 5 or 6 AZD1222 recipients. Spike-specific TCR breadth rose after two AZD1222 doses, and depth rose as well.

Pooled in the analysis were second doses at about 4 or about 12 weeks. The chain links TRBV5-1 to TRBJ2-5, with D possibly called TRBD1 or TRBD2 (6 bases each). This clonotype originated in an adult who received the AZD1222 COVID-19 vaccine. The sample was peripheral blood, taken 28 days after the second AZD1222 dose. This chain's CDR3 is CASSLETGALETQYF. In DNA form, the CDR3 reads TGCGCCAGCAGCTTAGAGACGGGGGCGCTGGAGACCCAGTACTTC.